This T cell receptor beta chain derives from a study of identical twins. Template switching added a universal primer binding site, and final cDNA carried unique molecular identifiers. TCRdb reprocessed the 5' RACE reads with MiXCR, giving one entry per CDR3 protein. This table has hundreds of thousands of distinct CDR3 sequences, just under 9.5% appearing once. Study-wide results and limits: Cross-sectional statistics underpinned the conclusions; the same donors were not followed.

Concerning this clonotype: The antigen is unknown.

The data also belong to a second study, concerning yellow fever vaccine responses in identical twins.

Material: CD8+ T cells sorted from blood. The receptor was isolated from a woman between 18 and 30 years old in good health.

This chain's CDR3 is CASSHHTGELFF. CDR3 sequence (DNA): TGCGCCAGCAGCCATCACACCGGGGAGCTGTTTTTT. The gene calls are TRBV4-3 and TRBJ2-2; D ambiguous. From germline, CDR1 is LGHNA and CDR2 YSLEER. The CDR3 totals 12 residues. V was pared by 3 bases and J by 3 bases, with 2 bases between.